This T cell receptor (beta chain) was observed in a study of cytomegalovirus exposure and HLA in healthy donors. V lost 0 bases, J lost 7 bases, and 7 bases stayed unmatched. CDR3 length: 15 amino acids. Germline V lookup: CDR1 MNHNY, CDR2 SVGAGI (reference sequence). The PCR employed 60 Vbeta primers together with 13 Jbeta primers. As handled by the study authors: Tens of millions of unique TCR beta chains, roughly 11 million shared, were counted in a later analysis. Method: immunoSEQ multiplex PCR; TCRdb's copy keeps in-frame clones and lacks some. V and J calls plus clone size are reproduced from that table; the DNA served to infer D and trimming. The top ten hold under 3% of the sample, which has roughly 150,000 clones, around three fifths seen once.

The sequenced material came from PBMCs. The clonotype comes from a woman aged 25 to 39 in good health and CMV-seropositive. The chain has TRBV6-6 and TRBJ2-7; 9 bases fit TRBD1. Written as DNA, the CDR3 is TGTGCCAGCAGTTACTCTGGACAGGGGAGCTCAGAGCAGTACTTC. Translating it yields CASSYSGQGSSEQYF.